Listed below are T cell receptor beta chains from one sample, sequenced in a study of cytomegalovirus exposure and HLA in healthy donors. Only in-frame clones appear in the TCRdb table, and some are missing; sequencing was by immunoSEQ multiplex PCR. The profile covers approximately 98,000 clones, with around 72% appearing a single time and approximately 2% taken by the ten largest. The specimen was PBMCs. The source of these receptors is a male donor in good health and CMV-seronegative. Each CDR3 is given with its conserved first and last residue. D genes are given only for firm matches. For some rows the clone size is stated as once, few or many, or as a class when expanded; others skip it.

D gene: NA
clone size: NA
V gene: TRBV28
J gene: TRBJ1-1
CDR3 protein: CASSLSGQGKATEAFF
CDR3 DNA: TGTGCCAGCAGTTTAAGTGGGCAGGGAAAGGCCACTGAAGCTTTCTTT

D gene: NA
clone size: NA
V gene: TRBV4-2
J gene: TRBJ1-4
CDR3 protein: CASSPQGIQQGANEKLFF
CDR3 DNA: TGTGCCAGCAGCCCACAAGGGATTCAACAGGGAGCTAATGAAAAACTGTTTTTT

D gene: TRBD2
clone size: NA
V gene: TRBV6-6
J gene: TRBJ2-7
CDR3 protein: CASSYCKGGCEQYF
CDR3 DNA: TGTGCCAGCAGTTACTGTAAGGGAGGGTGCGAGCAGTACTTC

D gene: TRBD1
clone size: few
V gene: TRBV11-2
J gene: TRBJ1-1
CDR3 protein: CASSSTGGTSEAFF
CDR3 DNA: TGTGCCAGCAGCTCGACAGGGGGAACAAGTGAAGCTTTCTTT

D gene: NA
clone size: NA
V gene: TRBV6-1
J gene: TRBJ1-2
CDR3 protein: CASSESGRVEGYTF
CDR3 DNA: TGTGCCAGCAGTGAATCCGGCAGGGTGGAGGGCTACACCTTC

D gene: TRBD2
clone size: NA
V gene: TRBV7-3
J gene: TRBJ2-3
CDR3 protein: CASSLTVAGDSTDTQYF
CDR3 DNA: TGTGCCAGCAGCTTAACGGTAGCGGGAGACAGCACAGATACGCAGTATTTT

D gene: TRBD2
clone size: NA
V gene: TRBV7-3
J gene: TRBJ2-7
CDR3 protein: CASSPGGTSREQYF
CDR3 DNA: TGTGCCAGCAGCCCAGGGGGGACTAGCCGGGAGCAGTACTTC

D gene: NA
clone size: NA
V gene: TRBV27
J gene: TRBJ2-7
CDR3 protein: CASSFLGVRAAGEQYF
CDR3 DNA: TGTGCCAGCAGTTTTTTAGGTGTTCGAGCCGCGGGCGAGCAGTACTTC

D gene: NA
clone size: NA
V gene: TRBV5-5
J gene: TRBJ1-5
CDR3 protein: CASSFDGQINQPQHF
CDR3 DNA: TGTGCCAGCAGCTTCGACGGACAGATAAATCAGCCCCAGCATTTT

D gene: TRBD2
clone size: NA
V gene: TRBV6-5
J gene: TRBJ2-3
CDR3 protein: CASSYSNAGGADTQYF
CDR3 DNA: TGTGCCAGCAGTTACTCGAACGCGGGAGGGGCAGATACGCAGTATTTT

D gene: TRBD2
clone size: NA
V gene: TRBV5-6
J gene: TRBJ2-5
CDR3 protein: CASSSSGTRIGEQYF
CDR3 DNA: TGTGCCAGCAGCTCATCCGGGACTAGGATTGGGGAGCAGTACTTC

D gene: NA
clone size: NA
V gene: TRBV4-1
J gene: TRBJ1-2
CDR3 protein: CASSQVIPKIGSGYTF
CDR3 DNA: TGCGCCAGCAGCCAAGTTATCCCGAAAATTGGCTCTGGCTACACCTTC

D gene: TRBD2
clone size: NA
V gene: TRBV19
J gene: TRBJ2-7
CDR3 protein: CASSIGDGLAGSSYEQYF
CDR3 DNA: TGTGCCAGTAGTATAGGCGACGGACTAGCGGGCAGCTCCTACGAGCAGTACTTC

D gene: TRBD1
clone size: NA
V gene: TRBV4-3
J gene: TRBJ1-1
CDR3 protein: CASSQDLMTGSSEAFF
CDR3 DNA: TGCGCCAGCAGCCAAGACTTAATGACAGGGAGTAGTGAAGCTTTCTTT

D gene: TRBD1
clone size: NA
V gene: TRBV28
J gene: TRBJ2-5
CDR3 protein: CASSRSDRGHETQYF
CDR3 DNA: TGTGCCAGCAGTCGTTCGGACAGGGGGCACGAGACCCAGTACTTC

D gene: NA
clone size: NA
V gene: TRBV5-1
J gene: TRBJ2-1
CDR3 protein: CASTLNVAEHNEQFF
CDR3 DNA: TGCGCCAGCACCCTCAATGTGGCGGAGCACAATGAGCAGTTCTTC

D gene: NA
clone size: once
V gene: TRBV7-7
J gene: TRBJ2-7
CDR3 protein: CASSREFGPRYEQYF
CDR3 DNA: TGTGCCAGCAGCCGGGAGTTTGGGCCCCGCTACGAGCAGTACTTC

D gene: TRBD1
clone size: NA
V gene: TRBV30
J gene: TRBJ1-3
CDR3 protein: CAWSVKGQGGNTIYF
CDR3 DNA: TGTGCCTGGAGTGTAAAGGGACAGGGAGGAAACACCATATATTTT

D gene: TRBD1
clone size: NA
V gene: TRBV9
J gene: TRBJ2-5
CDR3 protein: CASSTRQGQETQYF
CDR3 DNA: TGTGCCAGCAGCACCCGACAGGGTCAAGAGACCCAGTACTTC

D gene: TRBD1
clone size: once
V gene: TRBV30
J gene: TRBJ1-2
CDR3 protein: CAYRQGLNYGYTF
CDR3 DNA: TGTGCCTATCGACAGGGGCTCAACTATGGCTACACCTTC

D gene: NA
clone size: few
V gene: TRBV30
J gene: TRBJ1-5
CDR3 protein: CAWSTEREQPQHF
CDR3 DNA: TGTGCCTGGAGCACCGAGAGGGAACAGCCCCAGCATTTT

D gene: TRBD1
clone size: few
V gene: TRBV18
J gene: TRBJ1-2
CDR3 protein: CASSDGTVYGYTF
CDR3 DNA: TGTGCCAGCTCAGATGGGACAGTCTATGGCTACACCTTC

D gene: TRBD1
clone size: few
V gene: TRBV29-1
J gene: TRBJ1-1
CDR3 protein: CSVEGTGRRVTEAFF
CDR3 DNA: TGCAGCGTTGAAGGGACAGGGCGTCGGGTGACTGAAGCTTTCTTT

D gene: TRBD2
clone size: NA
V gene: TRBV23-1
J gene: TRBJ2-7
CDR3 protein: CASSQSPSGRADYEQYF
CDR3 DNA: TGCGCCAGCAGTCAATCCCCTAGCGGGAGGGCCGATTACGAGCAGTACTTC

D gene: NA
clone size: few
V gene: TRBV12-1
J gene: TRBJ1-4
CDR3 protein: CASSFWGQDEKLFF
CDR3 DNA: TGTGCCAGCAGCTTTTGGGGGCAGGATGAAAAACTGTTTTTT

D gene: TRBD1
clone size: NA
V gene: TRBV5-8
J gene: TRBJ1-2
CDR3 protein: CASSPGQGAFYGYTF
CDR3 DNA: TGTGCCAGCAGCCCAGGCCAGGGGGCGTTCTATGGCTACACCTTC

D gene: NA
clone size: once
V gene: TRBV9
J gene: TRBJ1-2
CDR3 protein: CASSENEIYGYTF
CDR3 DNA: TGTGCCAGCAGCGAAAACGAGATCTATGGCTACACCTTC

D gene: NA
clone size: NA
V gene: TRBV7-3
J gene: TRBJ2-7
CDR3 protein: CASSFGGLYEQYF
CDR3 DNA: TGTGCCAGCAGCTTTGGGGGACTCTACGAGCAGTACTTC

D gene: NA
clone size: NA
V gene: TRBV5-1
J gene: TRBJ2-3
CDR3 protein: CASSLGRYTDTQYF
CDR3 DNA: TGCGCCAGCAGCTTGGGGAGGTACACAGATACGCAGTATTTT

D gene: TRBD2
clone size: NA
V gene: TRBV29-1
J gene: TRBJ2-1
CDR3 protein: CSVVLLAGPYNEQFF
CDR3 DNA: TGCAGCGTTGTGCTACTAGCGGGCCCCTACAATGAGCAGTTCTTC

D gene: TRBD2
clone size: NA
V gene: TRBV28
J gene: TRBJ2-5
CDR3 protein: CASSSGLAGAETQYF
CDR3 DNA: TGTGCCAGCAGTTCGGGACTAGCGGGAGCAGAGACCCAGTACTTC

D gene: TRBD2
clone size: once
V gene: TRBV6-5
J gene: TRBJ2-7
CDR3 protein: CASSRTSAGAYEQYF
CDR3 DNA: TGTGCCAGCAGTCGGACTTCGGCGGGGGCCTACGAGCAGTACTTC

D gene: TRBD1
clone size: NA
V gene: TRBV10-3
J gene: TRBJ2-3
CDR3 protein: CAIRPDRESSTDTQYF
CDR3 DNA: TGTGCCATCAGGCCCGACAGGGAATCTAGCACAGATACGCAGTATTTT

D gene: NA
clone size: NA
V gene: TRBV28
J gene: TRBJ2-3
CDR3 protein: CASSRVPDTQYF
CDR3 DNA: TGTGCCAGCAGCAGGGTTCCAGATACGCAGTATTTT

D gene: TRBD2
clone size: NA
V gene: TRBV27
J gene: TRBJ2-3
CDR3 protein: CASSPLAGSDTQYF
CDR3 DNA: TGTGCCAGCAGCCCCCTAGCGGGGTCAGATACGCAGTATTTT

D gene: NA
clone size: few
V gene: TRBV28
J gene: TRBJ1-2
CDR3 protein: CASSLQGRREGYTF
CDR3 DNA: TGTGCCAGCAGTTTGCAGGGGCGAAGGGAAGGCTACACCTTC

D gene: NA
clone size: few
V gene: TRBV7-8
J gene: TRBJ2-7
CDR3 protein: CASRGSYEQYF
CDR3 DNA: TGTGCCAGTCGGGGGTCCTACGAGCAGTACTTC

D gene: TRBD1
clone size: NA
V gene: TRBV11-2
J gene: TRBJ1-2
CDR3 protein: CASSLQGAGGYTF
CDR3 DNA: TGTGCCAGCAGCTTACAGGGGGCTGGTGGCTACACCTTC

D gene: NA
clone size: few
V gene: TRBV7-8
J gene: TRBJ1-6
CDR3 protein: CASSLMREDSPLHF
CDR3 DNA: TGTGCCAGCAGCCTCATGAGGGAAGATTCACCCCTCCACTTT

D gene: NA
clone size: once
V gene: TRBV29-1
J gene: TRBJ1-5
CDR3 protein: CSVQQGASNQPQHF
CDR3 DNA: TGCAGCGTTCAACAGGGAGCAAGCAATCAGCCCCAGCATTTT

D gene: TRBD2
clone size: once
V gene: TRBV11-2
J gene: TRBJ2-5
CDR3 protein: CASSPTSGTTQETQYF
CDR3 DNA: TGTGCCAGCAGCCCGACTAGCGGGACGACACAAGAGACCCAGTACTTC

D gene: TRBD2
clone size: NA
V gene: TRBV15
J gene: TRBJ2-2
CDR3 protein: CATSRTSNSGRRVNTGELFF
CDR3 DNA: TGTGCCACCAGCAGGACCTCGAATAGCGGGCGGAGAGTGAACACCGGGGAGCTGTTTTTT

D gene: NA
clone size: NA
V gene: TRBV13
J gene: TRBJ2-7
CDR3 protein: CASSLRGFLYEQYF
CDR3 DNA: TGTGCCAGCAGCTTAAGGGGGTTTTTATACGAGCAGTACTTC

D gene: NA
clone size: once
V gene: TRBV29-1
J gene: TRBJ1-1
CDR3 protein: CSVQGKWNTEAFF
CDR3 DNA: TGCAGCGTTCAGGGGAAATGGAACACTGAAGCTTTCTTT

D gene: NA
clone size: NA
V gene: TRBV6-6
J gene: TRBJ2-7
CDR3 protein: CASSYVRGEQYF
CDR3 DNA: TGTGCCAGCAGTTACGTGCGCGGCGAGCAGTACTTC

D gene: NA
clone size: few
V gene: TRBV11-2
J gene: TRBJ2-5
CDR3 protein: CASSLGGIPLETQYF
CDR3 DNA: TGTGCCAGCAGCTTAGGCGGGATCCCCTTAGAGACCCAGTACTTC

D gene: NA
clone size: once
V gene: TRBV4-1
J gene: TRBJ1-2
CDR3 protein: CASSQEIYGYTF
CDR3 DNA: TGCGCCAGCAGCCAGGAGATCTATGGCTACACCTTC

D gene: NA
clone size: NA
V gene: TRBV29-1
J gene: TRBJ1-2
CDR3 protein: CSVAQDQGYTF
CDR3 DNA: TGCAGCGTTGCACAGGACCAGGGCTACACCTTC

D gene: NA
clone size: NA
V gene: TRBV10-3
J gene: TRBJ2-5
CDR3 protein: CAISAGQETQYF
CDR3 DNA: TGTGCCATCTCGGCAGGGCAAGAGACCCAGTACTTC

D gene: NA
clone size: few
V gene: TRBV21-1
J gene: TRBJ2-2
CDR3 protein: CASSKSGLENTGELFF
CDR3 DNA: TGTGCCAGCAGCAAATCGGGACTTGAGAACACCGGGGAGCTGTTTTTT

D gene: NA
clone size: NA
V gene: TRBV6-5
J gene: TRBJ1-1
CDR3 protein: CASSSGFEAFF
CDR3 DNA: TGTGCCAGCAGTTCGGGATTCGAAGCTTTCTTT

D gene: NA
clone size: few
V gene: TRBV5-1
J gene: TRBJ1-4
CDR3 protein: CASSHNPDLPQGNEKLFF
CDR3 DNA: TGCGCCAGCAGCCACAATCCGGATTTACCCCAGGGGAATGAAAAACTGTTTTTT

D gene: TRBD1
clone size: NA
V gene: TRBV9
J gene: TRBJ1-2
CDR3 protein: CASSTGTGYYGYTF
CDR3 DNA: TGTGCCAGCAGCACCGGGACAGGGTACTATGGCTACACCTTC

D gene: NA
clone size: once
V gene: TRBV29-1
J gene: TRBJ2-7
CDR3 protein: CSVEDHRGQYF
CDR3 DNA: TGCAGCGTTGAAGATCATCGCGGGCAGTACTTC